These 22 T cell receptor beta chains were sequenced from one sample in a study of T cell repertoires in cytomegalovirus infection. MiXCR, applied by TCRdb to the reads, yields one record per CDR3 protein. Here the sample spans about 180,000 distinct CDR3 sequences, about 15% being singletons. Sequences were obtained from PBMCs. Source of these receptors: a human donor in good health (CMV status not recorded). Some clones in this sample may be carry-over from other donors' samples.

Only a few counts were recorded for this clonotype. The rearrangement joins TRBV12-3 or TRBV12-4 to TRBJ2-2; TRBD2 matches 8 bases. The ends lost 6 bases at V and 6 bases at J; junction bases unmatched: 18. The CDR3 is 18 residues long. The CDR3 DNA follows: TGTGCCAGCAGCCTTAACCCCTTCTCGGGGGGGGGAGCCGGGGAGCTGTTTTTT. The encoded protein is CASSLNPFSGGGAGELFF.

This clonotype came up many times. The chain carries TRBV7-9 and TRBJ2-5, with D perhaps assigned TRBD1 or TRBD2 (5 bases each). The germline V and J ends were trimmed by 5 bases and 7 bases, with 11 bases remaining between them. Germline CDR1 reads SEHNR; CDR2 reads FQNEAQ (reference sequence). The CDR3 spans 12 residues. The CDR3 region is CASSPGTGTQYF. The CDR3 DNA is TGTGCCAGCAGCCCAGGGACGGGGACCCAGTACTTC. Full variable domain (outside the CDR3, taken from reference TRBV7-9 and TRBJ2-5): DTGVSQNPRHKITKRGQNVTFRCDPISEHNRLYWYRQTLGQGPEFLTYFQNEAQLEKSRLLSDRFSAERPKGSFSTLEIQRTEQGDSAMYLCASSPGTGTQYFGPGTRLLVL.

This clonotype was picked up many times. The chain couples TRBV19 to TRBJ2-1; no reliable D call. Germline V gene data show CDR1 as LNHDA and CDR2 as SQIVND (reference sequence). This CDR3 spans 11 amino acids. V was trimmed by 2 bases and J by 7 bases, leaving 3 bases between them. Here the CDR3 DNA reads TGTGCCAGTAGTATAAAGAATGAGCAGTTCTTC. Its translation is CASSIKNEQFF. Variable domain in full (rest from reference TRBV19 and TRBJ2-1): DGGITQSPKYLFRKEGQNVTLSCEQNLNHDAMYWYRQDPGQGLRLIYYSQIVNDFQKGDIAEGYSVSREKKESFPLTVTSAQKNPTAFYLCASSIKNEQFFGPGTRLTVL.

This clonotype was seen a few times. This rearrangement joins TRBV7-3 to TRBJ1-1; perhaps TRBD1 as D (5 bases). The CDR3 is 15 residues long. V lost 5 bases to trimming and J lost 2 bases, with 15 bases between them. Germline loops: CDR1 SGHTA, CDR2 FQGTGA. The CDR3 loop reads CASSPSGGSNTEAFF. The CDR3 DNA is TGTGCCAGCAGCCCCTCCGGGGGATCTAACACTGAAGCTTTCTTT.

The chain employs TRBV6-5 and TRBJ1-2; D remains ambiguous. The CDR3 totals 14 residues. V was shortened by 0 bases and J by 8 bases, with 13 bases between the two germline ends. The germline gives CDR1 MNHEY, CDR2 SVGAGI. CDR3 DNA: TGTGCCAGCAGTTACTCGTCCGAGCTATGGGGCTACACCTTC. This sequence encodes CASSYSSELWGYTF.

The V gene is TRBV2, the J gene TRBJ2-7; D is unclear. The CDR3 sequence is 11 residues long. Germline lookup yields CDR1 SNHLY and CDR2 FYNNEI. Trimming took off 6 bases at V and 2 bases at J, with 5 bases between the two ends. In nucleotides, the CDR3 is TGTGCCAGCAGCTATACCTACGAGCAGTACTTC. As protein: CASSYTYEQYF.

A few counts support this clonotype. This chain connects TRBV19 to TRBJ2-6, with TRBD2 identical over 8 bases. The CDR3 covers 20 residues. CDR1 and CDR2 (germline): LNHDA, SQIVND (reference sequence). Germline trimming cut 3 bases from V and 1 base from J; bases unmatched to any gene: 14. CDR3 in DNA: TGTGCCAGTAGTATCAAGCGGGGGACACCTAGGGAATCTGGGGCCAACGTCCTGACTTTC. Translation gives CASSIKRGTPRESGANVLTF.

This clonotype was counted many times. J is TRBJ2-7 and V is TRBV20-1; D is possibly TRBD1 (6 bases). This CDR3 has 16 residues. Between the trimmed V and J ends, which lost 6 bases and 0 bases, there was a span of 21 bases. Germline V lookup: CDR1 DFQATT, CDR2 SNEGSKA (reference sequence). CDR3 amino acids: CSAGGGSLKSSYEQYF. For the CDR3, the DNA is TGCAGTGCGGGTGGGGGCAGTTTAAAAAGCTCCTACGAGCAGTACTTC.

At least ten counts were recorded for this clonotype. The rearrangement links TRBV7-2 to TRBJ1-2; 8 bases match TRBD1. Trimming removed 3 bases from V and 3 bases from J; junction bases left unmatched: 12. CDR3 length: 17 residues. The germline V gene encodes CDR1 SGHTA and CDR2 FQGNSA. DNA for the CDR3: TGTGCCAGCAGCTTGTTTGGTCCCCCGGACAGGGACTATGGCTACACCTTC. This codes for CASSLFGPPDRDYGYTF. The whole variable domain, remainder taken from reference TRBV7-2 and TRBJ1-2, is GAGVSQSPSNKVTEKGKDVELRCDPISGHTALYWYRQSLGQGLEFLIYFQGNSAPDKSGLPSDRFSAERTGGSVSTLTIQRTQQEDSAVYLCASSLFGPPDRDYGYTFGSGTRLTVV.

The V call is TRBV6-6, the J call TRBJ1-2, with D maybe TRBD1 (5 bases). Deletions cut 6 bases from V and 4 bases from J, with 15 bases between. Germline CDR1 reads MNHNY; CDR2 reads SVGAGI (reference sequence). This CDR3 is 14 amino acids long. The CDR3 DNA follows: TGTGCCAGCAGCCCCTTAGGGGCGAGCTATGGCTACACCTTC. Translation gives CASSPLGASYGYTF.

The V and J genes are TRBV6-1 and TRBJ1-4; TRBD1 matches at 7 bases. The CDR3 has 13 amino acids. J gave up 4 bases and V 7 bases, and 3 bases lay outside the gene matches. CDR1 and CDR2 (germline): MNHNS, SASEGT. CDR3 nucleotide sequence: TGTGCCAGCACTCGGGACAGTAATGAAAAACTGTTTTTT. The encoded protein is CASTRDSNEKLFF.

The V call is TRBV20-1, the J call TRBJ2-7, with D unresolved. V was trimmed by 1 base and J by 0 bases, leaving 13 bases between them. The germline V gene encodes CDR1 DFQATT and CDR2 SNEGSKA (reference sequence). CDR3 length: 15 residues. The CDR3 loop is CSARVLVGSSYEQYF. The CDR3 coding sequence is TGCAGTGCTAGAGTGCTTGTCGGAAGCTCCTACGAGCAGTACTTC.

Note on this clonotype: A much larger clone sits a single nucleotide away, making a read error possible. The rearrangement uses TRBV28 and TRBJ1-2, with D possibly matching TRBD1 (5 bases). Between the trimmed V and J ends, which lost 3 bases and 3 bases, there was a span of 23 bases. The CDR3 extends over 18 amino acids. Germline values: CDR1 MDHEN, CDR2 SYDVKM. The CDR3 coding sequence is TGTGCCAGCAGTTTCCCTACCCCCCGGGACGAGCAGGACTATGGCTACACCTTC. Its protein is CASSFPTPRDEQDYGYTF.

This clonotype was counted many times. The CDR3 region is CASSLSYPSSGANVLTF. CDR3 sequence (DNA): TGTGCCAGCAGTTTATCCTATCCCTCCTCTGGGGCCAACGTCCTGACTTTC. V usage is TRBV28 and J usage is TRBJ2-6; D gene unclear. The germline CDR1 and CDR2 sequences are MDHEN and SYDVKM. The CDR3 loop spans 17 amino acids. Trimming shortened V by 1 base and J by 0 bases, and 10 bases separated the two germline ends. The full variable domain, in which reference TRBV28 and TRBJ2-6 provide the parts outside the CDR3, is DVKVTQSSRYLVKRTGEKVFLECVQDMDHENMFWYRQDPGLGLRLIYFSYDVKMKEKGDIPEGYSVSREKKERFSLILESASTNQTSMYLCASSLSYPSSGANVLTFGAGSRLTVL.

V gene TRBV6-2 or TRBV6-3 combines with J gene TRBJ1-1; no firm D call. Germline assignment: CDR1 MNHEY and CDR2 SVGEGT. The V end was cut by 8 bases, the J end by 2 bases, with 6 bases between. CDR3 length: 11 residues. This CDR3 reads CASARNTEAFF. DNA of the CDR3: TGTGCCAGCGCCAGAAACACTGAAGCTTTCTTT.

The chain employs TRBV6-2 or TRBV6-3 and TRBJ1-5; no definite D call. The CDR3 extends over 13 amino acids. Germline V gene lookup returns CDR1 MNHEY and CDR2 SVGEGT. V lost 5 bases to trimming and J lost 6 bases, with 11 bases between them. CDR3 nucleotide sequence: TGTGCCAGCAGTGTTGGATCGGGTCAGCCCCAGCATTTT. This gives the protein CASSVGSGQPQHF.

This clonotype occurred many times. This CDR3 is CASSLTSIQETQYF. CDR3 nucleotides: TGTGCCAGCAGCCTGACTAGTATTCAAGAGACCCAGTACTTC. This chain connects TRBV7-7 to TRBJ2-5, with D perhaps TRBD2 (6 bases). Between the trimmed V and J ends, which lost 5 bases and 2 bases, there was a span of 12 bases. The CDR3 is 14 amino acids. The germline V gene has CDR1 SSHAT and CDR2 FNYEAQ (reference sequence). The full variable domain, with the rest looked up from reference TRBV7-7 and TRBJ2-5, is GAGVSQSPRYKVTKRGQDVTLRCDPISSHATLYWYQQALGQGPEFLTYFNYEAQPDKSGLPSDRFSAERPEGSISTLTIQRTEQRDSAMYRCASSLTSIQETQYFGPGTRLLVL.

Turning to this clonotype: Possible read error: a much larger clone is one base away. J is TRBJ1-1 and V is TRBV2; D may be TRBD1 (5 bases). V lost 5 bases and J 10 bases, leaving 11 bases between the germline ends. The CDR3 is 11 amino acids. Germline-derived CDR1 and CDR2 are SNHLY and FYNNEI. CDR3 protein: CASSFTRAAFF. The DNA for the CDR3 is TGTGCCAGCAGTTTTACCAGGGCAGCTTTCTTT. Full variable domain (missing parts from reference TRBV2 and TRBJ1-1): EPEVTQTPSHQVTQMGQEVILRCVPISNHLYFYWYRQILGQKVEFLVSFYNNEISEKSEIFDDQFSVERPDGSNFTLKIRSTKLEDSAMYFCASSFTRAAFFGQGTRLTVV.

J is TRBJ1-1 and V is TRBV23-1; possible D gene TRBD1, 6 bases. TRBV23-1 qualifies as an ORF whose function is uncertain. Trimming cost V 4 bases and J 1 base, with 19 bases left between them. The CDR3 length is 17 residues. The CDR3 region is CASSRSPPNRANTEAFF. The CDR3 region has the DNA TGCGCCAGCAGTCGTTCCCCCCCGAACAGGGCGAACACTGAAGCTTTCTTT.

The chain couples TRBV25-1 to TRBJ2-1; 7 bases fit TRBD2. This CDR3 has 14 residues. With V trimmed by 6 bases and J by 10 bases, 12 bases remained unmatched. Germline CDR1 MGHDK, CDR2 SYGVNS. DNA for the CDR3: TGTGCCAGCAGCGGGACTACCGTGCAACACGAGCAGTTCTTC. This translates into CASSGTTVQHEQFF.

This clonotype was picked up a small number of times. V and J are TRBV29-1 and TRBJ1-1; D is possibly TRBD1 (6 bases). Germline V gene data show CDR1 as SQVTM and CDR2 as ANQGSEA. V was shortened by 6 bases and J by 1 base, with 15 bases between the two germline ends. There are 14 residues in the CDR3. CDR3 nucleotides: TGCAGCGTGCGTGAAGGACAGACGAACACTGAAGCTTTCTTT. Translated: CSVREGQTNTEAFF.

The J gene is TRBJ1-6, the V gene TRBV25-1; D is perhaps TRBD1 (5 bases). Per the germline V gene, CDR1 is MGHDK and CDR2 is SYGVNS. Trimming pared 1 base from V and 7 bases from J, leaving 11 bases between. The CDR3 spans 15 residues. The CDR3 DNA follows: TGTGCCAGCAGTGAATCCGGGGGGAAGAATTCACCCCTCCACTTT. Its translation: CASSESGGKNSPLHF. Together with reference TRBV25-1 and TRBJ1-6, the CDR3 gives the full variable domain: EADIYQTPRYLVIGTGKKITLECSQTMGHDKMYWYQQDPGMELHLIHYSYGVNSTEKGDLSSESTVSRIRTEHFPLTLESARPSHTSQYLCASSESGGKNSPLHFGNGTRLTVT.